These T cell receptor beta chains were read from a single sample in a study of cytomegalovirus exposure and HLA in healthy donors. TCRdb's copy holds only in-frame clones and misses some; the assay was immunoSEQ multiplex PCR. The table has some 170,000 clones, about 69% seen once; the top ten hold under 3%. Sequencing input: PBMCs. These receptors all stem from a human donor in good health. CDR3s include the opening cysteine and the closing phenylalanine or tryptophan. The D gene is left open where the match is weak. Size is stated for part of the rows, as once, few or many counts, or as a class when the clone is expanded.

d_call: TRBD1; j_call: TRBJ1-2; clone_size: -; v_call: TRBV4-1; cdr3_aa: CASSQSKPGTGEYGYTF; cdr3_nt: TGCGCCAGCAGCCAATCTAAACCAGGGACAGGGGAGTATGGCTACACCTTC
d_call: -; j_call: TRBJ1-1; clone_size: once; v_call: TRBV20-1; cdr3_aa: CSAGREAFF; cdr3_nt: TGCAGTGCGGGCAGAGAAGCTTTCTTT
d_call: -; j_call: TRBJ2-1; clone_size: -; v_call: TRBV14; cdr3_aa: CASSPFRGPSSYNEQFF; cdr3_nt: TGTGCCAGCAGCCCATTCAGGGGCCCGTCCTCCTACAATGAGCAGTTCTTC
d_call: -; j_call: TRBJ2-7; clone_size: -; v_call: TRBV20-1; cdr3_aa: CSAEGSYEQYF; cdr3_nt: TGCAGTGCAGAGGGCAGTTACGAGCAGTACTTC
d_call: TRBD1; j_call: TRBJ1-1; clone_size: -; v_call: TRBV5-1; cdr3_aa: CASSEMTGGTEAFF; cdr3_nt: TGCGCCAGCAGCGAGATGACAGGGGGCACTGAAGCTTTCTTT
d_call: -; j_call: TRBJ1-2; clone_size: once; v_call: TRBV7-8; cdr3_aa: CASSVLQGDFNYGYTF; cdr3_nt: TGTGCCAGCAGCGTACTACAGGGCGACTTTAACTATGGCTACACCTTC
d_call: -; j_call: TRBJ2-7; clone_size: -; v_call: TRBV27; cdr3_aa: CASRIIAASSYEQYF; cdr3_nt: TGTGCCAGCAGGATAATAGCGGCGAGCTCCTACGAGCAGTACTTC
d_call: -; j_call: TRBJ2-3; clone_size: -; v_call: TRBV13; cdr3_aa: CASSLGPRGLVTDTQYF; cdr3_nt: TGTGCCAGCAGCTTAGGCCCCAGGGGTTTGGTAACAGATACGCAGTATTTT
d_call: -; j_call: TRBJ2-7; clone_size: -; v_call: TRBV2; cdr3_aa: CALGTESSYEQYF; cdr3_nt: TGTGCCTTAGGGACTGAAAGCTCCTACGAGCAGTACTTC
d_call: -; j_call: TRBJ2-3; clone_size: once; v_call: TRBV4-3; cdr3_aa: CASSPGRDTDTQYF; cdr3_nt: TGCGCCAGCAGCCCTGGGCGGGACACAGATACGCAGTATTTT
d_call: TRBD1; j_call: TRBJ1-3; clone_size: -; v_call: TRBV7-9; cdr3_aa: CASSLARQGTGNTIYF; cdr3_nt: TGTGCCAGCAGCTTAGCGAGACAGGGAACTGGAAACACCATATATTTT
d_call: TRBD2; j_call: TRBJ2-2; clone_size: -; v_call: TRBV29-1; cdr3_aa: CSVEGGGTGELFF; cdr3_nt: TGCAGCGTTGAAGGGGGAGGGACCGGGGAGCTGTTTTTT
d_call: -; j_call: TRBJ1-1; clone_size: -; v_call: TRBV7-2; cdr3_aa: CASSLAGGNTEAFF; cdr3_nt: TGTGCCAGCAGCTTAGCGGGGGGGAACACTGAAGCTTTCTTT
d_call: -; j_call: TRBJ1-2; clone_size: -; v_call: TRBV30; cdr3_aa: CAWSTTRGYTF; cdr3_nt: TGTGCCTGGAGTACCACGCGTGGCTACACCTTC
d_call: TRBD2; j_call: TRBJ2-3; clone_size: -; v_call: TRBV4-3; cdr3_aa: CASSQSAGGHTDTQYF; cdr3_nt: TGCGCCAGCAGCCAATCCGCGGGGGGCCACACAGATACGCAGTATTTT
d_call: TRBD1; j_call: TRBJ1-2; clone_size: -; v_call: TRBV5-6; cdr3_aa: CASSPLTGGLEYYGYTF; cdr3_nt: TGTGCCAGCAGCCCACTGACAGGGGGTCTGGAATACTATGGCTACACCTTC
d_call: -; j_call: TRBJ1-1; clone_size: -; v_call: TRBV5-5; cdr3_aa: CASRAPSAAEAFF; cdr3_nt: TGTGCCAGCAGAGCCCCTTCGGCGGCAGAAGCTTTCTTT
d_call: -; j_call: TRBJ1-2; clone_size: -; v_call: TRBV30; cdr3_aa: CACEGGADMYGYTF; cdr3_nt: TGTGCCTGCGAAGGGGGGGCCGATATGTATGGCTACACCTTC
d_call: -; j_call: TRBJ1-3; clone_size: -; v_call: TRBV2; cdr3_aa: CASSDGITGNTIYF; cdr3_nt: TGTGCCAGCAGTGACGGGATTACTGGAAACACCATATATTTT
d_call: TRBD2; j_call: TRBJ2-5; clone_size: -; v_call: TRBV13; cdr3_aa: CASSLRRGARETQYF; cdr3_nt: TGTGCCAGCAGCTTACGGCGGGGGGCCCGGGAGACCCAGTACTTC
d_call: TRBD1; j_call: TRBJ1-5; clone_size: few; v_call: TRBV7-2; cdr3_aa: CASSLEESGTGFSNQPQHF; cdr3_nt: TGTGCCAGCAGCTTAGAGGAGTCCGGGACAGGGTTTAGCAATCAGCCCCAGCATTTT
d_call: TRBD1; j_call: TRBJ1-4; clone_size: -; v_call: TRBV27; cdr3_aa: CASSLADRGTNEKLFF; cdr3_nt: TGTGCCAGCAGTTTGGCCGACAGGGGAACTAATGAAAAACTGTTTTTT
d_call: -; j_call: TRBJ1-5; clone_size: -; v_call: TRBV7-8; cdr3_aa: CASSLEGLSNQPQHF; cdr3_nt: TGTGCCAGCAGCTTAGAGGGGTTGAGCAATCAGCCCCAGCATTTT
d_call: -; j_call: TRBJ2-7; clone_size: -; v_call: TRBV27; cdr3_aa: CASSFVGGSYEQYF; cdr3_nt: TGTGCCAGCAGTTTTGTAGGAGGCTCCTACGAGCAGTACTTC
d_call: -; j_call: TRBJ1-6; clone_size: -; v_call: TRBV27; cdr3_aa: CASSPIGVESSPLHF; cdr3_nt: TGTGCCAGCAGCCCCATCGGGGTCGAGAGTTCACCCCTCCACTTT
d_call: -; j_call: TRBJ2-6; clone_size: -; v_call: TRBV30; cdr3_aa: CAWRTWWGGANVLTF; cdr3_nt: TGTGCCTGGAGAACGTGGTGGGGCGGGGCCAACGTCCTGACTTTC
d_call: -; j_call: TRBJ1-3; clone_size: -; v_call: TRBV6-1; cdr3_aa: CASSDWAGPSGNTIYF; cdr3_nt: TGTGCCAGCAGTGACTGGGCAGGTCCCTCTGGAAACACCATATATTTT
d_call: TRBD1; j_call: TRBJ2-7; clone_size: -; v_call: TRBV30; cdr3_aa: CAWTLGTAYEQYF; cdr3_nt: TGTGCCTGGACACTCGGGACAGCCTACGAGCAGTACTTC
d_call: -; j_call: TRBJ1-5; clone_size: -; v_call: TRBV5-8; cdr3_aa: CASSLGLQPNQPQHF; cdr3_nt: TGTGCCAGCAGCTTGGGTCTACAGCCTAATCAGCCCCAGCATTTT
d_call: -; j_call: TRBJ2-7; clone_size: -; v_call: TRBV25-1; cdr3_aa: CASQTGLSYEQYF; cdr3_nt: TGTGCCTCCCAGACGGGACTCTCCTACGAGCAGTACTTC
d_call: -; j_call: TRBJ2-7; clone_size: -; v_call: TRBV2; cdr3_aa: CASGQTYEQYF; cdr3_nt: TGTGCCAGCGGACAGACTTACGAGCAGTACTTC
d_call: TRBD1; j_call: TRBJ2-3; clone_size: -; v_call: TRBV6-5; cdr3_aa: CASSPTWTGRDTQYF; cdr3_nt: TGTGCCAGCAGTCCGACCTGGACAGGGCGAGATACGCAGTATTTT
d_call: -; j_call: TRBJ1-5; clone_size: -; v_call: TRBV19; cdr3_aa: CASRSGYQPQHF; cdr3_nt: TGTGCCAGTAGGTCAGGTTATCAGCCCCAGCATTTT
d_call: TRBD1; j_call: TRBJ2-7; clone_size: -; v_call: TRBV10-3; cdr3_aa: CAIKGTESYEQYF; cdr3_nt: TGTGCCATCAAAGGGACAGAGAGCTACGAGCAGTACTTC
d_call: -; j_call: TRBJ2-7; clone_size: -; v_call: TRBV27; cdr3_aa: CASSLGLAYEQYF; cdr3_nt: TGTGCCAGCAGCCTGGGACTTGCCTACGAGCAGTACTTC
d_call: -; j_call: TRBJ1-5; clone_size: few; v_call: TRBV18; cdr3_aa: CASSPLQGSNQPQHF; cdr3_nt: TGTGCCAGCTCACCGCTGCAGGGTTCCAATCAGCCCCAGCATTTT
d_call: -; j_call: TRBJ2-6; clone_size: -; v_call: TRBV7-3; cdr3_aa: CASSSLGNPANVLTF; cdr3_nt: TGTGCCAGCAGCTCCCTGGGCAACCCGGCCAACGTCCTGACTTTC
d_call: TRBD1; j_call: TRBJ2-1; clone_size: -; v_call: TRBV4-1; cdr3_aa: CASSHRQGYDYNEQFF; cdr3_nt: TGCGCCAGCAGCCACCGACAGGGGTACGACTACAATGAGCAGTTCTTC
d_call: -; j_call: TRBJ1-3; clone_size: -; v_call: TRBV4-1; cdr3_aa: CASSLKGNTIYF; cdr3_nt: TGCGCCAGCAGCCTAAAAGGAAACACCATATATTTT
d_call: -; j_call: TRBJ1-6; clone_size: -; v_call: TRBV19; cdr3_aa: CASSIGEDNSPLHF; cdr3_nt: TGTGCCAGTAGTATTGGAGAAGATAATTCACCCCTCCACTTT
d_call: -; j_call: TRBJ2-1; clone_size: -; v_call: TRBV9; cdr3_aa: CASSTSDTHNEQFF; cdr3_nt: TGTGCCAGCAGCACCTCGGACACGCACAATGAGCAGTTCTTC
d_call: -; j_call: TRBJ1-2; clone_size: -; v_call: TRBV7-2; cdr3_aa: CASSLRVRDYGYTF; cdr3_nt: TGTGCCAGCAGCTTACGGGTCCGGGACTATGGCTACACCTTC
d_call: -; j_call: TRBJ2-1; clone_size: once; v_call: TRBV5-4; cdr3_aa: CASSLGTAYNEQFF; cdr3_nt: TGTGCCAGCAGCTTGGGGACTGCATACAATGAGCAGTTCTTC
d_call: -; j_call: TRBJ2-2; clone_size: -; v_call: TRBV7-8; cdr3_aa: CASSLDSTGELFF; cdr3_nt: TGTGCCAGCAGCTTAGACAGCACCGGGGAGCTGTTTTTT
d_call: -; j_call: TRBJ2-7; clone_size: -; v_call: TRBV6-1; cdr3_aa: CASSAGLGYEQYF; cdr3_nt: TGTGCCAGCAGTGCGGGTCTTGGCTACGAGCAGTACTTC
d_call: -; j_call: TRBJ2-6; clone_size: few; v_call: TRBV19; cdr3_aa: CASSMLGVRSGANVLTF; cdr3_nt: TGTGCCAGTAGTATGTTAGGGGTCCGCTCTGGGGCCAACGTCCTGACTTTC
d_call: -; j_call: TRBJ1-5; clone_size: -; v_call: TRBV18; cdr3_aa: CASSPGTVSNQPQHF; cdr3_nt: TGTGCCAGCTCCCCAGGGACTGTTAGCAATCAGCCCCAGCATTTT
d_call: TRBD1; j_call: TRBJ2-7; clone_size: -; v_call: TRBV6-5; cdr3_aa: CASSSDRGHLDEQYF; cdr3_nt: TGTGCCAGCAGTTCAGACAGGGGGCACCTAGACGAGCAGTACTTC
d_call: -; j_call: TRBJ1-3; clone_size: -; v_call: TRBV15; cdr3_aa: CATSRDKGSGNTIYF; cdr3_nt: TGTGCCACCAGCAGAGATAAGGGGTCTGGAAACACCATATATTTT